The entry below gives a single T cell receptor beta chain sequence along with its context. Libraries were prepared by immunoSEQ multiplex PCR; TCRdb keeps only in-frame clonotypes and omits some of them. Of about 71,000 clones in the sample, about four fifths were seen once. These data originate in a study of T cell clones after liver transplantation. Study-wide background: TCRbeta sequencing after a pre-transplant mixed lymphocyte reaction identified graft-donor-reactive clones, later tracked in post-transplant blood. At least one year of complete immunosuppression withdrawal without enzymes over twice normal defined tolerance.

Germline V gene lookup returns CDR1 KGHSH and CDR2 LQKENI. The V and J ends lost 6 bases and 1 base, in that order; junction bases with no gene match: 12. CDR3 length equals 16 residues. The gene calls are TRBV18 and TRBJ2-7, with 7 positions matching TRBD2. Material: CD4+ T cells from blood, obtained 12 months after liver transplant. This TCR derives from a human patient who received a liver transplant. The T cells may partly be graft donor cells. Here the CDR3 reads CASSPGWGGRSYEQYF. The CDR3 coding sequence is TGTGCCAGCTCCCCTGGTTGGGGGGGACGATCCTACGAGCAGTACTTC. Full variable domain (outside the CDR3, taken from reference TRBV18 and TRBJ2-7): NAGVMQNPRHLVRRRGQEARLRCSPMKGHSHVYWYRQLPEEGLKFMVYLQKENIIDESGMPKERFSAEFPKEGPSILRIQQVVRGDSAAYFCASSPGWGGRSYEQYFGPGTRLTVT.